This TCR beta chain stems from a study of blood T cell repertoires in COVID-19. Across the study: There were acute and convalescent COVID-19 samples, and they came from the United States, Italy and Spain. Sources were T cells, B-cell-depleted T cells, or PBMCs; the material itself was cDNA or gDNA.

After removal of 3 bases from V and 7 bases from J, the junction contained 5 bases not matched to a gene. The CDR3 consists of 15 residues. Germline CDR1 and CDR2: LNHDA and SQIVND (reference sequence). In the authors' methods: The assay estimated nucleated cells by amplifying reference gene primers. Method: immunoSEQ multiplex PCR; TCRdb's copy keeps in-frame clones and lacks some. V and J calls and clone size come straight from that table; D and trimming were deduced from the DNA. The sample has fewer than 250,000 clones, around nine tenths seen once. This clonotype was obtained from a man between 60 and 75 years old who had recovered from COVID-19. The gene calls are TRBV19 and TRBJ2-1; 11 bases are shared with TRBD2. The source material was peripheral blood. The CDR3 DNA reads as TGTGCCAGTAGTATCTTAGCGGGGGGGCAAAATGAGCAGTTCTTC. It translates to CASSILAGGQNEQFF.